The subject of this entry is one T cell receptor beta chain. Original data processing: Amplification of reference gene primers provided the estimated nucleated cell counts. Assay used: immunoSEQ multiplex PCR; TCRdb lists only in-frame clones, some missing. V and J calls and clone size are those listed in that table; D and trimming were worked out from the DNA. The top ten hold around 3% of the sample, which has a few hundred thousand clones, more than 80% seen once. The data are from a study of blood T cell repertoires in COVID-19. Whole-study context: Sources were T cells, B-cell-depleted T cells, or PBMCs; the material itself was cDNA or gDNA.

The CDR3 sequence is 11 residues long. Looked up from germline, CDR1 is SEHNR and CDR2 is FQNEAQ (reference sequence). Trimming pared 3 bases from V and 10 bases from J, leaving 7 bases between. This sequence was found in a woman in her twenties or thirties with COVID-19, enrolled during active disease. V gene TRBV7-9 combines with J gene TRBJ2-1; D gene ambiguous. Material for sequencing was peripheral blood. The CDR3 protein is CASSFGWEQFF. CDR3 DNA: TGTGCCAGCAGCTTCGGTTGGGAGCAGTTCTTC. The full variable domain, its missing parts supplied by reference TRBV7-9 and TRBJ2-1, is DTGVSQNPRHKITKRGQNVTFRCDPISEHNRLYWYRQTLGQGPEFLTYFQNEAQLEKSRLLSDRFSAERPKGSFSTLEIQRTEQGDSAMYLCASSFGWEQFFGPGTRLTVL.